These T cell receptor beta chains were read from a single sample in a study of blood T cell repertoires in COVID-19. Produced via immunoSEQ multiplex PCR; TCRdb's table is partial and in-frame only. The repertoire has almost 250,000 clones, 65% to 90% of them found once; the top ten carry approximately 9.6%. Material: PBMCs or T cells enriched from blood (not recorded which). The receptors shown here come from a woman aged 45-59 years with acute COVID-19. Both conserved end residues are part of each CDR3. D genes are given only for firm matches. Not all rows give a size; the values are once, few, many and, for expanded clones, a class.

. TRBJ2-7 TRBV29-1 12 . CSVRGQGNEQYF TGCAGCGTTCGTGGGCAGGGGAACGAGCAGTACTTC
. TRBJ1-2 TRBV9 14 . CASSVGTANYGYTF TGTGCCAGCAGCGTAGGTACAGCTAACTATGGCTACACCTTC
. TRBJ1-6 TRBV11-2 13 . CASGDSYNSPLHF TGTGCCAGCGGAGACTCCTATAATTCACCCCTCCACTTT
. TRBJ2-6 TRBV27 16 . CASSRPPGSGANVLTF TGTGCCAGCAGTCGTCCGCCGGGGTCCGGGGCCAACGTCCTGACTTTC
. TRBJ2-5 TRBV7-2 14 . CASSLLGDQETQYF TGTGCCAGCAGCTTATTAGGGGATCAAGAGACCCAGTACTTC
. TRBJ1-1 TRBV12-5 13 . CASGWAGNTEAFF TGTGCTAGTGGTTGGGCGGGGAACACTGAAGCTTTCTTT
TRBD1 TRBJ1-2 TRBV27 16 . CASSLSPGQGAGGYTF TGTGCCAGCAGTTTATCGCCGGGACAGGGGGCAGGTGGCTACACCTTC
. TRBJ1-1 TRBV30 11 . CAWGSGGEAFF TGTGCCTGGGGGTCTGGCGGAGAAGCTTTCTTT
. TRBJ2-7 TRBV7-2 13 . CASSGGGDYEQYF TGTGCCAGCAGCGGAGGAGGGGACTACGAGCAGTACTTC
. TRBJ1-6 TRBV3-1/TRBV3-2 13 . CASSQDTGYTLHF TGTGCCAGCAGCCAAGACACAGGGTACACCCTCCACTTT
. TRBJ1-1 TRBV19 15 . CASSTPMTGSDVAFF TGTGCCAGTAGTACGCCGATGACAGGTTCGGACGTAGCTTTCTTT
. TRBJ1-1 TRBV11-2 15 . CASSFDGAGDTEAFF TGTGCCAGCAGCTTTGATGGGGCTGGGGACACTGAAGCTTTCTTT
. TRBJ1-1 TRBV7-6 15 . CASSLGAGVNTEAFF TGTGCCAGCAGCTTAGGGGCAGGGGTGAACACTGAAGCTTTCTTT
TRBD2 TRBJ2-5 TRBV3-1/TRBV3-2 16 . CASSQTRTSDQETQYF TGTGCCAGCAGCCAAACCCGGACTAGCGACCAAGAGACCCAGTACTTC
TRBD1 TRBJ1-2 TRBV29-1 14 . CSVERGGAGYGYTF TGCAGCGTTGAGCGAGGGGGCGCGGGCTATGGCTACACCTTC
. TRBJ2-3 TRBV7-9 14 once CASSFGGSTDTQYF TGTGCCAGCAGCTTTGGCGGAAGCACAGATACGCAGTATTTT
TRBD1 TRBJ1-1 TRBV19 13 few CASRQDRALEAFF TGTGCCAGTAGGCAGGACAGGGCCCTTGAAGCTTTCTTT
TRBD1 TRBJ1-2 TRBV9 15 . CASSVEDRAGYGYTF TGTGCCAGCAGCGTAGAAGACAGGGCGGGCTATGGCTACACCTTC
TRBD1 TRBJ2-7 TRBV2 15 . CASSAGQGDTHEQYF TGTGCCAGCAGTGCTGGACAGGGGGATACCCACGAGCAGTACTTC
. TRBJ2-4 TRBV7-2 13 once CASSLAGDRSLYF TGTGCCAGCAGCTTAGCGGGAGACAGGTCCTTATACTTC
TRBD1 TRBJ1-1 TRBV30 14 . CAWSFKTGGTEAFF TGTGCCTGGAGTTTTAAGACAGGGGGGACTGAAGCTTTCTTT
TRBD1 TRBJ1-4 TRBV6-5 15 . CASSLRQGHNEKLFF TGTGCCAGCAGCCTCCGACAGGGACATAATGAAAAACTGTTTTTT
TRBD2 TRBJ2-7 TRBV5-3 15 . CARSLVGTNFYEQYF TGTGCCAGAAGCTTGGTGGGGACTAACTTTTACGAGCAGTACTTC
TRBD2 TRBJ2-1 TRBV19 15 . CASSQGLAGGGEQFF TGTGCCAGTAGCCAAGGACTAGCGGGGGGAGGTGAGCAGTTCTTC
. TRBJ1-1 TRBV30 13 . CAWSGMLRTEAFF TGTGCCTGGAGTGGTATGTTGCGCACTGAAGCTTTCTTT
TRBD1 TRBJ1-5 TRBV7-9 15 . CASSLGTGRNQPQHF TGTGCCAGCAGCTTAGGGACAGGGCGGAATCAGCCCCAGCATTTT
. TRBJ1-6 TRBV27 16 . CASSLLTHTYNSPLHF TGTGCCAGCAGTTTATTAACACACACCTATAATTCACCCCTCCACTTT
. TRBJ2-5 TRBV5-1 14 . CASRYTGFQETQYF TGCGCCAGCAGATATACAGGGTTCCAAGAGACCCAGTACTTC
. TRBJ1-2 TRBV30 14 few CAWSPGWDNYGYTF TGTGCCTGGAGCCCAGGGTGGGATAACTATGGCTACACCTTC
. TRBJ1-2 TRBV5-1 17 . CASSLDLTGGLLYGYTF TGCGCCAGCAGCTTGGATCTCACTGGGGGACTTCTCTATGGCTACACCTTC
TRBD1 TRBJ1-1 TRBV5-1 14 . CASSPGQANTEAFF TGCGCCAGCAGCCCGGGACAGGCGAACACTGAAGCTTTCTTT